The clone carrying this TCR beta chain was observed a handful of times. The data are from a study of shared T cell receptors in the human thymus. V was clipped by 0 bases and J by 5 bases; unmatched bases: 10. Germline CDR1 LGHNA, CDR2 YSLEER. The CDR3 is 16 amino acids. Profiled with immunoSEQ multiplex PCR; TCRdb holds only in-frame clones, not every one. The sample includes 550,000 to 800,000 clones, 80% to 90% of them seen just once. The sample was also linked to a second study, of human thymus T cells. That paper states: Resected material from corrective heart surgery provided the thymus tissue analysed. Apparent bias marked the V and J gene usage of thymic and blood repertoires.

Material: thymocytes. The rearrangement links TRBV4-3 to TRBJ2-7; TRBD1 matches 7 bases. This TCR derives from a girl less than two years old with a congenital heart defect. The CDR3 is CASSQDPTTGDDEQYF. CDR3 nucleotides: TGCGCCAGCAGCCAAGATCCAACCACAGGGGACGACGAGCAGTACTTC.